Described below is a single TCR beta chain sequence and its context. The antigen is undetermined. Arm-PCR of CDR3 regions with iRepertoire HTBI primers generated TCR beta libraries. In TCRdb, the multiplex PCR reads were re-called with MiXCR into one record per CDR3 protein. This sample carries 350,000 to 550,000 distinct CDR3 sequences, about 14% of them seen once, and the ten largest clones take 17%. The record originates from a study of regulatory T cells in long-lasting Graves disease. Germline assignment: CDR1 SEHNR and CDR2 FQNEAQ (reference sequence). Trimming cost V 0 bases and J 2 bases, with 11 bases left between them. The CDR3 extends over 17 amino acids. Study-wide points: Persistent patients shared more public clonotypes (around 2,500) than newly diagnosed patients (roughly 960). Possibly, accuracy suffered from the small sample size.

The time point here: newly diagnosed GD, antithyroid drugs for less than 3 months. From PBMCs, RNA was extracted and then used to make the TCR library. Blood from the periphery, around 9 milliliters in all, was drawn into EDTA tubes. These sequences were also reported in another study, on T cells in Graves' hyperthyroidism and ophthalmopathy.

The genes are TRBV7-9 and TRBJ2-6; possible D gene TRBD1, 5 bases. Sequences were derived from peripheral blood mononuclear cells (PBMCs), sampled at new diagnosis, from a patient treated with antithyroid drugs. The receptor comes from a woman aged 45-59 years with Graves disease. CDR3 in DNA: TGTGCCAGCAGCTTAGCGCTGGCAGGGACTGGGGCCAACGTCCTGACTTTC. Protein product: CASSLALAGTGANVLTF. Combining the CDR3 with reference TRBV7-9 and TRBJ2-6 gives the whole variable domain DTGVSQNPRHKITKRGQNVTFRCDPISEHNRLYWYRQTLGQGPEFLTYFQNEAQLEKSRLLSDRFSAERPKGSFSTLEIQRTEQGDSAMYLCASSLALAGTGANVLTFGAGSRLTVL.